These 25 T cell receptor beta chains were all obtained from the same sample, sequenced in a study of blood T cell repertoires in COVID-19. Measured with immunoSEQ multiplex PCR; TCRdb has only the in-frame clones, and not every one. The repertoire holds roughly 220,000 clones, more than 80% seen once, with around 3.8% in the top ten. Sequenced input: PBMCs or T cells enriched from blood (not recorded which). These receptors were collected from a woman aged 40-49 years with acute COVID-19.

This clone was seen once. The CDR3 nucleotides are TGCGCCAGCAGCCAAGATCACACAGCAACTAATGAAAAACTGTTTTTT. Translation: CASSQDHTATNEKLFF. The rearrangement joins TRBV4-1 to TRBJ1-4, with D unresolved. The CDR3 length is 16 residues. Trimming took 0 bases from V and 0 from J, leaving 8 bases between them. Germline V gene lookup returns CDR1 MGHRA and CDR2 YSYEKL.

This rearrangement joins TRBV13 to TRBJ2-1; TRBD2 matches at 13 bases. This CDR3 is 15 amino acids long. The germline gives CDR1 PRHDT, CDR2 FYEKMQ (reference sequence). V shed 4 bases and J 7 bases; nucleotides not matched to a gene: 4. CDR3 sequence (DNA): TGTGCCAGCAGCTACAGACTAGCGGGGGGAAATGAGCAGTTCTTC. This encodes CASSYRLAGGNEQFF.

The chain joins TRBV29-1 to TRBJ1-2, with D perhaps matching TRBD1 (5 bases). Trimming cost V 7 bases and J 0 bases, with 12 bases left between them. This CDR3 spans 13 amino acids. Germline V gives CDR1 SQVTM, CDR2 ANQGSEA. The CDR3 DNA sequence: TGCAGCGCCTCGGACACTCCTAACTATGGCTACACCTTC. It specifies CSASDTPNYGYTF.

This clone was observed a handful of times. The V call is TRBV2, the J call TRBJ1-1; 7 bases align to TRBD1. CDR1 is SNHLY, CDR2 FYNNEI, per germline. Germline trimming cut 4 bases from V and 0 bases from J; bases unmatched to any gene: 17. The CDR3 covers 19 residues. The CDR3 DNA reads TGTGCCAGCAGTGTATTTGACACCTTTCAGGGGGATATGAACACTGAAGCTTTCTTT. This sequence encodes CASSVFDTFQGDMNTEAFF.

The V call is TRBV5-1, the J call TRBJ1-3; D might be TRBD1 (5 bases). Trimming took off 4 bases at V and 2 bases at J, with 10 bases between the two ends. The CDR3 extends over 14 amino acids. Germline-derived CDR1 and CDR2 are SGHRS and YFSETQ. Here the CDR3 DNA reads TGCGCCAGCAGCGGAGGGGTAACTGGAAACACCATATATTTT. Its protein product is CASSGGVTGNTIYF.

The chain links TRBV7-9 to TRBJ2-7; 12 bases map to TRBD2. V was pared by 4 bases and J by 0 bases, with 4 bases of the junction left unmatched. Germline CDR1 is SEHNR and CDR2 is FQNEAQ (reference sequence). The CDR3 loop spans 16 amino acids. The CDR3 DNA reads as TGTGCCAGCAGCTCCCCGACTAGCGGGGGCTCCTACGAGCAGTACTTC. It yields the protein CASSSPTSGGSYEQYF.

The chain carries TRBV2 and TRBJ1-2; 9 positions match TRBD1. Germline CDR1 reads SNHLY; CDR2 reads FYNNEI. The CDR3 totals 15 residues. V lost 1 base to trimming and J lost 4 bases; unmatched junction nucleotides: 4. The CDR3, as DNA: TGTGCCAGCAGTGAAGTAGGGACAGGGACCTATGGCTACACCTTC. Translation: CASSEVGTGTYGYTF.

The rearrangement uses TRBV6-5 and TRBJ1-1; D remains ambiguous. The CDR3 is 12 residues long. Trimming cost V 2 bases and J 5 bases, with 6 bases left between them. In germline, CDR1 is MNHEY, CDR2 SVGAGI. The CDR3 nucleotides read TGTGCCAGCAGTTACGGTGCGACTGAAGCTTTCTTT. It is translated as CASSYGATEAFF.

This chain joins TRBV7-2 and TRBJ2-3, with a weak D call TRBD2 (7 bases). V gave up 1 base and J gave up 0 bases, with 14 bases separating them. There are 17 residues in the CDR3. In germline, CDR1 is SGHTA, CDR2 FQGNSA. This CDR3 is CASSLVRGAFSTDTQYF. CDR3 DNA sequence: TGTGCCAGCAGCTTAGTCCGGGGGGCTTTTAGCACAGATACGCAGTATTTT.

This clone was counted a few times. This chain connects TRBV9 to TRBJ1-1, with D perhaps TRBD1 (5 bases). V was shortened by 7 bases and J by 1 base, with 8 bases between the two germline ends. The germline gives CDR1 SGDLS, CDR2 YYNGEE. This CDR3 has 12 residues. In DNA form, the CDR3 reads TGTGCCAGCCAAGGGGCGAACACTGAAGCTTTCTTT. It yields the protein CASQGANTEAFF.

This clone was found a few times. The chain links TRBV6-2 or TRBV6-3 to TRBJ1-5; maybe TRBD1 (5 bases). Looked up from germline, CDR1 is MNHEY and CDR2 is SVGEGT. CDR3 length: 16 residues. V lost 4 bases to trimming and J lost 7 bases, with 20 bases between them. In nucleotides, the CDR3 is TGTGCCAGCAGTTCCAACGTGGGACTTCTAAAGCAGCCCCAGCATTTT. Its translation: CASSSNVGLLKQPQHF.

The genes are TRBV6-6 and TRBJ1-2, with 11 bases fitting TRBD1. The V gene's germline CDR1 is MNHNY and CDR2 SVGAGI (reference sequence). Trimming at V came to 5 bases and at J to 2 bases, leaving 16 bases not matched to a gene. This CDR3 contains 19 residues. The CDR3 loop reads CASSPPGQGEWWLNYGYTF. The CDR3, as DNA: TGTGCCAGCAGTCCGCCGGGACAGGGGGAGTGGTGGTTGAACTATGGCTACACCTTC.

The V call is TRBV12-3 or TRBV12-4, the J call TRBJ2-3; the D is unclear. Between the trimmed V and J ends, which lost 6 bases and 2 bases, there was a span of 3 bases. The CDR3 spans 11 residues. CDR3 in DNA: TGTGCCAGCAGCTACACAGATACGCAGTATTTT. It specifies CASSYTDTQYF.

This sequence joins TRBV29-1 and TRBJ1-2; TRBD1 aligns across 7 bases. The ends lost 4 bases at V and 4 bases at J; junction bases unmatched: 12. CDR1 is SQVTM and CDR2 is ANQGSEA in the germline V gene. The CDR3 sequence is 15 residues long. The DNA of the CDR3 is TGCAGCGTTGCCTCGGACAGGCTTATTCCCTATGGCTACACCTTC. The encoded protein is CSVASDRLIPYGYTF.

The V gene is TRBV10-3, the J gene TRBJ1-2; no reliable D call. This CDR3 is built from 13 residues. The germline V and J ends were trimmed by 3 bases and 1 base, with 6 bases remaining between them. Germline-derived CDR1 and CDR2 are ENHRY and SYGVKD. CDR3 coding DNA: TGTGCCATCAGTGATTCCAGTAACTATGGCTACACCTTC. Protein: CAISDSSNYGYTF.

This chain joins TRBV18 and TRBJ2-5, with D possibly being TRBD2 (5 bases). The CDR3 is made up of 12 amino acids. V was clipped by 4 bases and J by 5 bases, with 8 bases between them. Germline V lookup: CDR1 KGHSH, CDR2 LQKENI. The CDR3 nucleotides read TGTGCCAGCTCACTGCCGGGGGAGACCCAGTACTTC. This sequence encodes CASSLPGETQYF.

The chain carries TRBV30 and TRBJ1-5; possibly TRBD1 for D (6 bases). The germline V gene encodes CDR1 GTSNPN and CDR2 SVGIG (reference sequence). V was shortened by 3 bases and J by 0 bases, with 12 bases between the two germline ends. This CDR3 has 15 residues. The CDR3 reads CAWSSGQTSNQPQHF. The CDR3 DNA follows: TGTGCCTGGAGCTCCGGACAGACTAGCAATCAGCCCCAGCATTTT.

V and J are TRBV29-1 and TRBJ1-1; no firm D call. Trimming removed 6 bases at V and 0 bases at J, with 8 bases between. This CDR3 spans 12 amino acids. From germline, CDR1 is SQVTM and CDR2 ANQGSEA. As DNA, the CDR3 is TGCAGCGTCAGTCCGATGAACACTGAAGCTTTCTTT. As protein: CSVSPMNTEAFF.

The chain has TRBV6-1 and TRBJ1-6; TRBD1 agrees at 7 bases. This CDR3 has 18 residues. J was trimmed by 5 bases and V by 1 base; bases with no gene match: 11. CDR1 and CDR2 (germline): MNHNS, SASEGT. The CDR3 protein is CASSEVRHRGMNNSPLHF. The CDR3 region has the DNA TGTGCCAGCAGTGAAGTTCGTCACAGGGGCATGAATAATTCACCCCTCCACTTT.

The rearrangement links TRBV6-1 to TRBJ2-7; TRBD2 aligns across 7 bases. The CDR3 has 18 amino acids. The junction had 17 bases not matched to a gene; V was cut back by 2 bases and J by 4 bases. CDR1 and CDR2 (germline): MNHNS, SASEGT. In DNA form, the CDR3 reads TGTGCCAGCAGTGAAAGTTGGGGCACGCCCGGGAGGATGTACGAGCAGTACGTC. Protein product: CASSESWGTPGRMYEQYV.

The V and J genes are TRBV18 and TRBJ2-7, with 7 bases aligning to TRBD1. Per germline, CDR1 KGHSH and CDR2 LQKENI. CDR3 length: 14 residues. The V gene end was trimmed by 5 bases and the J gene end by 0 bases; junction bases not matched to a gene: 4. CDR3 in DNA: TGTGCCAGCTCATCGGGACAGACCTCCTACGAGCAGTACTTC. Protein product: CASSSGQTSYEQYF.

This clone was seen just once. The chain employs TRBV10-3 and TRBJ2-5; 9 nucleotides align to TRBD2. This CDR3 spans 14 amino acids. The V segment lost 4 bases and the J segment 2 bases; nucleotides outside the gene matches: 2. Germline V gene sequence: CDR1 ENHRY, CDR2 SYGVKD. In DNA, the CDR3 is TGTGCCATCAGTGGAAGCGGGGGGCAAGAGACCCAGTACTTC. This encodes CAISGSGGQETQYF.

This chain uses TRBV29-1 with TRBJ2-7; 7 bases align to TRBD1. V dropped 0 bases and J dropped 1; count of bases not matched to a gene: 6. CDR1 is SQVTM, CDR2 ANQGSEA, per germline. CDR3 length: 15 amino acids. The chain's CDR3 is CSVEERGGYSYEQYF. The CDR3 DNA follows: TGCAGCGTTGAAGAGAGAGGGGGCTATTCCTACGAGCAGTACTTC.

The chain couples TRBV2 to TRBJ1-1; D remains ambiguous. The CDR3 is made up of 13 amino acids. Germline V gives CDR1 SNHLY, CDR2 FYNNEI. With 3 bases removed from V and 4 bases from J, the gap between germline ends came to 9 bases. This CDR3 reads CASSDPPSTEAFF. DNA for the CDR3: TGTGCCAGCAGTGACCCCCCGAGCACTGAAGCTTTCTTT.

This chain links TRBV3-1 (or the pseudogene TRBV3-2) with TRBJ2-2; TRBD2 matches 10 bases. CDR1 and CDR2 from the germline V gene are LGHDT and YNNKEL (reference sequence). V was clipped by 0 bases and J by 4 bases; unmatched bases: 8. This CDR3 comprises 18 residues. The CDR3 region is CASSQDWQRGGPTGELFF. The CDR3 nucleotides read TGTGCCAGCAGCCAAGATTGGCAGCGGGGGGGCCCCACCGGGGAGCTGTTTTTT.